These 18 T cell receptor beta chains came from one sample sequenced in a study of T cells in Graves' hyperthyroidism and ophthalmopathy. It was RNA transcripts that yielded the amplified TCR beta CDR3 regions. A first-round RT-PCR of the TCR CDR3 used the HTBI primer set. Each CDR3 protein is one row after TCRdb ran MiXCR on the multiplex PCR reads. Altogether about 560,000 distinct CDR3 sequences are present, 15% to 20% being singletons, with the ten largest covering roughly 18%. Sequencing was done on a sample of blood. These receptors were obtained from a woman in her late teens or twenties with Graves' hyperthyroidism.

Many counts were recorded for this clonotype. V is TRBV28 and J is TRBJ2-5; 8 positions agree with TRBD2. The CDR3 consists of 12 residues. V trimming: 7 bases; J trimming: 3 bases; junction bases outside the gene matches: 1. Germline V CDR1 and CDR2: MDHEN, SYDVKM. CDR3 in amino acids: CASNSGKETQYF. The DNA of the CDR3 is TGTGCCAGCAATAGCGGGAAAGAGACCCAGTACTTC.

This clonotype appeared many times. The chain links TRBV6-2 or TRBV6-3 to TRBJ1-1, with unresolved D. CDR3 length: 15 residues. The germline V gene has CDR1 MNHEY and CDR2 SVGEGT. The V end lost 0 bases, the J end lost 4 bases, and 12 bases lay between the germline ends. The CDR3 nucleotides read TGTGCCAGCAGTTACTCGGTGGGCTCGGGCACTGAAGCTTTCTTT. It encodes CASSYSVGSGTEAFF.

This clonotype occurred many times. The chain joins TRBV18 to TRBJ1-4; 7 positions match TRBD1. The CDR3 spans 15 residues. Trimming at V came to 2 bases and at J to 2 bases, leaving 2 bases not matched to a gene. CDR1 and CDR2 (germline): KGHSH, LQKENI. The CDR3 sequence: CASSPEGATNEKLFF. In DNA form, the CDR3 reads TGTGCCAGCTCACCAGAGGGGGCCACTAATGAAAAACTGTTTTTT. The entire variable domain, with the rest obtained from reference TRBV18 and TRBJ1-4, is as follows: NAGVMQNPRHLVRRRGQEARLRCSPMKGHSHVYWYRQLPEEGLKFMVYLQKENIIDESGMPKERFSAEFPKEGPSILRIQQVVRGDSAAYFCASSPEGATNEKLFFGSGTQLSVL.

A few counts support this clonotype. The chain employs TRBV9 and TRBJ2-3; D might be TRBD1 or TRBD2, each matching 5 bases. In germline, CDR1 is SGDLS, CDR2 YYNGEE. The germline V and J ends were trimmed by 3 bases and 6 bases, with 11 bases remaining between them. The CDR3 has 13 amino acids. This CDR3 is CASSEGRPDTQYF. The CDR3 DNA sequence: TGTGCCAGCAGCGAGGGACGCCCCGATACGCAGTATTTT. The complete variable domain, with remaining parts taken from reference TRBV9 and TRBJ2-3, reads DSGVTQTPKHLITATGQRVTLRCSPRSGDLSVYWYQQSLDQGLQFLIQYYNGEERAKGNILERFSAQQFPDLHSELNLSSLELGDSALYFCASSEGRPDTQYFGPGTRLTVL.

This clonotype was observed at least ten times. The chain employs TRBV4-3 and TRBJ2-1; D is unclear. This CDR3 region has 14 residues. V shed 4 bases and J shed 0 bases, with 7 bases lying between them. In germline, CDR1 is LGHNA, CDR2 YSLEER. In DNA form, the CDR3 reads TGCGCCAGCAGCCTCACGCACTCCTACAATGAGCAGTTCTTC. It codes for CASSLTHSYNEQFF.

In the case of this clonotype: A much larger clone sits a single nucleotide away, making a read error possible. The V and J genes are TRBV28 and TRBJ2-7; 7 nucleotides match TRBD1. The CDR3 is 15 residues long. Germline V gives CDR1 MDHEN, CDR2 SYDVKM. The CDR3 spells CASSPVTGVFSERYF. Written as DNA, the CDR3 is TGTGCCAGCAGTCCCGTTACAGGGGTGTTCTCCGAGCGGTACTTC.

The genes are TRBV5-6 and TRBJ2-7, with no clear D. CDR3 length equals 14 residues. Trimming cost V 0 bases and J 6 bases, with 13 bases left between them. Germline CDR1 reads SGHDT; CDR2 reads YYEEEE. For the CDR3, the DNA is TGTGCCAGCAGCTTGGGCCGGACCAAGCTCGAGCAGTACTTC. It specifies CASSLGRTKLEQYF.

This chain links TRBV28 with TRBJ2-5; 7 nucleotides line up with TRBD1. The CDR3 covers 14 residues. J gave up 2 bases and V 11 bases, and 11 bases lay outside the gene matches. Germline loops: CDR1 MDHEN, CDR2 SYDVKM. The DNA of the CDR3 is TGTGCCGACAGCCCTCGGGACAGACAAGAGACCCAGTACTTC. As protein: CADSPRDRQETQYF.

The chain uses TRBV6-2 or TRBV6-3 and TRBJ1-2; no definite D call. The CDR3 is made up of 13 amino acids. Trimming removed 8 bases at V and 3 bases at J, with 13 bases between. The V gene's germline CDR1 is MNHEY and CDR2 SVGEGT. CDR3 in DNA: TGTGCCAGCGGACTGGCGCAACACTATGGCTACACCTTC. It yields the protein CASGLAQHYGYTF.

This clonotype was detected ten times or more. This sequence joins TRBV28 and TRBJ2-7, with TRBD1 matching over 8 bases. Germline CDR1 is MDHEN and CDR2 is SYDVKM. Trimming at V came to 4 bases and at J to 4 bases, leaving 6 bases not matched to a gene. This CDR3 contains 14 residues. CDR3 nucleotide sequence: TGTGCCAGCAGTTCTCAGGGGGCGGCGTACGAGCAGTACTTC. Translation: CASSSQGAAYEQYF.

The chain employs TRBV5-1 and TRBJ2-2, with 13 bases identical to TRBD2. Germline lookup yields CDR1 SGHRS and CDR2 YFSETQ. This CDR3 is 19 amino acids long. V gave up 0 bases and J gave up 7 bases; unmatched junction bases: 12. The CDR3 region is CASSLEGLAGSLVGGELFF. CDR3 nucleotides: TGCGCCAGCAGCTTGGAGGGACTAGCGGGATCTTTGGTTGGCGGGGAGCTGTTTTTT.

The sample holds many counts of this clonotype. V is TRBV11-3 and J is TRBJ2-5; no clear D gene. CDR3 size: 10 residues. Germline V gene sequence: CDR1 SGHNT, CDR2 YENEEA. The V gene lost 8 bases and the J gene lost 2 bases, with 3 bases spanning the gap. In DNA form, the CDR3 reads TGTGCCAGCGGGCAAGAGACCCAGTACTTC. Translating it yields CASGQETQYF.

This sequence joins TRBV19 and TRBJ2-3; D possibly corresponds to TRBD2 (5 bases). This CDR3 has 15 residues. V gave up 7 bases and J gave up 1 base, with 15 bases separating them. CDR1 and CDR2 (germline): LNHDA, SQIVND (reference sequence). The CDR3 DNA follows: TGTGCCAGTAAATTGAGGGAAGGCGGCACAGATACGCAGTATTTT. Protein product: CASKLREGGTDTQYF.

This clonotype was recorded a few times. The chain combines TRBV13 with TRBJ1-2, with 7 positions matching TRBD1. V lost 5 bases, J lost 8 bases, and 8 bases stayed unmatched. CDR1 and CDR2 from the germline V gene are PRHDT and FYEKMQ (reference sequence). There are 13 residues in the CDR3. CDR3 nucleotide sequence: TGTGCCAGCAGCGAACGACAGGGAGACGGCTACACCTTC. Translating it yields CASSERQGDGYTF.

There are many counts of this clonotype. The rearrangement joins TRBV7-2 to TRBJ1-1; D gene uncertain. V gave up 2 bases and J gave up 4 bases, with 14 bases separating them. Germline values: CDR1 SGHTA, CDR2 FQGNSA. The CDR3 has 15 residues. In DNA, the CDR3 is TGTGCCAGCAGCTTAACGGGCCGGGGAACCACTGAAGCTTTCTTT. Residues: CASSLTGRGTTEAFF.

In its sample, this clonotype was seen many times. The chain recombines TRBV12-3 or TRBV12-4 with TRBJ2-3, with TRBD2 matching over 16 bases. V lost 5 bases to trimming and J lost 6 bases; unmatched junction nucleotides: 5. This CDR3 is built from 16 residues. The CDR3 loop reads CASSLGLAGGQDTQYF. CDR3 DNA: TGTGCCAGCAGTCTGGGACTAGCGGGGGGGCAGGATACGCAGTATTTT.

This clonotype was counted at least ten times. The chain uses TRBV3-1 and TRBJ1-3; no clear D. This CDR3 comprises 16 residues. Germline CDR1 LGHDT, CDR2 YNNKEL (reference sequence). The ends were cut back, 4 bases at V and 0 bases at J, with 13 bases in the middle. As DNA, the CDR3 is TGTGCCAGCAGCCCCCCACACCAGTTCTCTGGAAACACCATATATTTT. The encoded protein is CASSPPHQFSGNTIYF.

This clonotype was observed a handful of times. A much larger clone sits a single nucleotide away, making a read error possible. The chain combines TRBV3-1 with TRBJ2-5, with D unresolved. From germline, CDR1 is LGHDT and CDR2 YNNKEL (reference sequence). CDR3 length: 12 residues. Trimming stripped 5 bases from V and 4 bases from J, with 8 bases between. CDR3 DNA sequence: TGTGCCAGCAGCGCCTATGGAGAGACCCAGTACTTC. This sequence encodes CASSAYGETQYF.